These 32 T cell receptor beta chains came from one sample sequenced in a study of blood T cell repertoires in COVID-19. The assay was immunoSEQ multiplex PCR, and TCRdb's table has in-frame clones only and misses some. In the table there are under 40,000 clones, about 85% of which are singletons. Sequencing was performed on peripheral blood. These receptors all stem from a human donor with acute or convalescent COVID-19. The donor label of this sample is uncertain.

CDR3 nucleotides: TGTGCCAGCAGTTACGCATCTGACAGGGGCGGCTACACCTTC. Protein sequence: CASSYASDRGGYTF. The chain has TRBV6-5 and TRBJ1-2, with 8 nucleotides matching TRBD1. Losses at the gene ends were 2 bases for V and 8 bases for J; bases not matched to a gene: 7. This CDR3 spans 14 amino acids. Germline-derived CDR1 and CDR2 are MNHEY and SVGAGI.

A word on this clone: At one end, the junction sequence differs from germline, possibly due to a read error. This chain connects TRBV27 to TRBJ2-7; tentative D call: TRBD1 (6 bases). Germline assignment: CDR1 MNHEY and CDR2 SMNVEV (reference sequence). The length of the CDR3 is 11 residues. CDR3 in DNA: TGTGCCAGCAGTAACAATCAGGGGATACACTTC. It translates to CASSNNQGIHF.

This chain links TRBV7-9 with TRBJ1-5; 9 nucleotides agree with TRBD1. The ends lost 6 bases at V and 3 bases at J; junction bases unmatched: 9. The germline V gene has CDR1 SEHNR and CDR2 FQNEAQ (reference sequence). The CDR3 spans 16 residues. The CDR3 loop is CASSFSGTGINQPQHF. DNA for the CDR3: TGTGCCAGCAGTTTCTCCGGGACAGGGATCAATCAGCCCCAGCATTTT.

V gene TRBV12-3 or TRBV12-4 combines with J gene TRBJ2-1; tentatively, D is TRBD1 (6 bases). The V and J ends lost 6 bases and 7 bases respectively, with 10 bases between them. This CDR3 spans 12 amino acids. The CDR3 is CASRTGANEQFF. CDR3 DNA sequence: TGTGCCAGCAGGACAGGCGCAAATGAGCAGTTCTTC.

The chain has TRBV12-2 and TRBJ1-2; the table's D call TRBD1 went unverified against the DNA. TRBV12-2 is a pseudogene segment. The CDR3 covers 12 residues. CDR3 protein: CASRLGHTGYTF. The DNA for the CDR3 is TGTGCAAGTCGCTTAGGCCACACGGGCTACACCTTC.

The V and J genes are TRBV6-2 or TRBV6-3 and TRBJ1-1, with 7 bases that match TRBD1. Germline CDR1 is MNHEY and CDR2 is SVGEGT. The CDR3 has 18 amino acids. J lost 4 bases, V lost 5 bases, and 19 bases had no gene match. This CDR3 reads CASSDPLGTDPGTTEAFF. CDR3 DNA: TGTGCCAGCAGTGACCCCCTAGGGACAGACCCTGGAACCACTGAAGCTTTCTTT.

The chain recombines TRBV5-5 with TRBJ2-7; D is possibly TRBD2 (5 bases). Germline CDR1 and CDR2: SGHKS and YYEKEE (reference sequence). The CDR3 runs 15 residues. The V gene lost 0 bases and the J gene lost 6 bases, with 16 bases spanning the gap. The CDR3 DNA follows: TGTGCCAGCAGCTTGGGGCTAGCCCCTTCGATCGAGCAGTACTTC. Its translation: CASSLGLAPSIEQYF. Supplemented by reference TRBV5-5 and TRBJ2-7, the full variable domain reads DAGVTQSPTHLIKTRGQQVTLRCSPISGHKSVSWYQQVLGQGPQFIFQYYEKEERGRGNFPDRFSARQFPNYSSELNVNALLLGDSALYLCASSLGLAPSIEQYFGPGTRLTVT.

The CDR3 region has the DNA TGTGCCAGCAGCTTAACCCTCACAGGGCCGAACACTGAAGCTTTCTTT. As protein: CASSLTLTGPNTEAFF. This chain uses TRBV11-1 with TRBJ1-1; perhaps TRBD1 as D (6 bases). CDR1 SGHAT and CDR2 FQDESV come from the germline V gene (reference sequence). V was trimmed by 2 bases and J by 1 base, leaving 14 bases between them. This CDR3 region has 16 residues.

This sequence joins TRBV6-2 or TRBV6-3 and TRBJ1-1; the D is unclear. This CDR3 region has 13 residues. V lost 4 bases to trimming and J lost 3 bases, with 9 bases between them. Per the germline V gene, CDR1 is MNHEY and CDR2 is SVGEGT. The CDR3 here is CASSWASDTEAFF. DNA of the CDR3: TGTGCCAGCAGTTGGGCCTCCGACACTGAAGCTTTCTTT.

This rearrangement joins TRBV19 to TRBJ2-5; no reliable D call. Deletions cut 0 bases from V and 4 bases from J, with 3 bases between. In germline, CDR1 is LNHDA, CDR2 SQIVND (reference sequence). The CDR3 length is 12 residues. DNA for the CDR3: TGTGCCAGTAGTATAGACCGAGAGACCCAGTACTTC. Encoded protein: CASSIDRETQYF.

This clone was recorded a few times. This chain uses TRBV19 with TRBJ1-3, with 9 positions matching TRBD1. The germline gives CDR1 LNHDA, CDR2 SQIVND (reference sequence). The trim removed 6 bases at V and 2 bases at J, leaving 17 bases unmatched. This CDR3 is built from 19 residues. In nucleotides, the CDR3 is TGTGCCAGTAGCCTACCCGGGACAGGGCTATCATATGCTGGAAACACCATATATTTT. It yields the protein CASSLPGTGLSYAGNTIYF.

This chain joins TRBV7-9 and TRBJ2-1; 11 bases match TRBD2. V lost 1 base, J lost 5 bases, and 4 bases stayed unmatched. The CDR3 consists of 16 residues. Germline CDR1 reads SEHNR; CDR2 reads FQNEAQ (reference sequence). CDR3 coding DNA: TGTGCCAGCAGCTTAGGTCTAGCGGGGGGAGACAATGAGCAGTTCTTC. Protein product: CASSLGLAGGDNEQFF.

The chain employs TRBV28 and TRBJ2-3; 8 bases align to TRBD2. Germline CDR1 MDHEN, CDR2 SYDVKM. V lost 3 bases to trimming and J lost 2 bases; unmatched junction nucleotides: 4. The CDR3 has 15 residues. The CDR3 sequence is CASSFGGGYTDTQYF. The CDR3 DNA is TGTGCCAGCAGTTTCGGCGGGGGGTACACAGATACGCAGTATTTT.

The chain joins TRBV7-9 to TRBJ1-2, with TRBD1 matching 8 bases. V was pared by 3 bases and J by 4 bases, with 7 bases of the junction left unmatched. The CDR3 loop spans 15 amino acids. Germline V gene lookup returns CDR1 SEHNR and CDR2 FQNEAQ (reference sequence). The CDR3 region is CASSFSDREVYGYTF. DNA for the CDR3: TGTGCCAGCAGCTTCTCGGACAGGGAGGTCTATGGCTACACCTTC.

As for this clone: Other DNA variants within this sample encode the same CDR3. J is TRBJ2-3 and V is TRBV7-2; the D is unclear. CDR1 and CDR2 from the germline V gene are SGHTA and FQGNSA. The CDR3 is 12 amino acids. V shed 4 bases and J shed 4 bases, with 6 bases lying between them. The CDR3 bases are TGTGCCAGCAGCTCCCTCTCAGATACGCAGTATTTT. Translated, it gives CASSSLSDTQYF.

V and J are TRBV2 and TRBJ2-2; possible D gene TRBD2, 6 bases. CDR1 is SNHLY, CDR2 FYNNEI, per germline. This CDR3 is built from 17 residues. V gave up 3 bases and J gave up 6 bases, with 20 bases separating them. CDR3 sequence (DNA): TGTGCCAGCAGTGACGCGGGACTGGAACAGTTAGCCGGGGAGCTGTTTTTT. It is translated as CASSDAGLEQLAGELFF.

The gene calls are TRBV30 and TRBJ1-6; the D gene is possibly TRBD1 (5 bases). Per the germline V gene, CDR1 is GTSNPN and CDR2 is SVGIG (reference sequence). The CDR3 totals 13 residues. V lost 5 bases and J lost 5, with 10 bases in between. CDR3 sequence reads: CAWAGYDNSPLHF. The CDR3, as DNA: TGTGCCTGGGCAGGGTATGATAATTCACCCCTCCACTTT.

This clone was counted a single time. This sequence joins TRBV9 and TRBJ2-1; D is perhaps TRBD2 (5 bases). V shed 7 bases and J shed 4 bases, with 12 bases lying between them. The CDR3 length is 13 residues. Germline lookup yields CDR1 SGDLS and CDR2 YYNGEE. CDR3 in DNA: TGTGCCAGCCTACCCCGGGGTTACAATGAGCAGTTCTTC. It codes for CASLPRGYNEQFF.

The chain carries TRBV6-2 or TRBV6-3 and TRBJ1-5; tentatively, D is TRBD1 (6 bases). Germline V gene sequence: CDR1 MNHEY, CDR2 SVGEGT. The CDR3 totals 14 residues. The V gene lost 2 bases and the J gene lost 6 bases, with 11 bases spanning the gap. Here the CDR3 DNA reads TGTGCCAGCAGTTACAGGGGGTTGAGTCAGCCCCAGCATTTT. Protein sequence: CASSYRGLSQPQHF.

Only one count was recorded for this clone. This sample includes further DNA sequences coding for the same CDR3. The chain links TRBV12-3 or TRBV12-4 to TRBJ1-2, with D tentatively TRBD1 (5 bases). The V end lost 6 bases, the J end lost 5 bases, and 7 bases lay between the germline ends. There are 11 residues in the CDR3. The CDR3 protein is CASSPGYGYTF. The CDR3 DNA reads as TGTGCCAGCAGCCCAGGGTATGGCTACACCTTC.

In its sample, this clone ranks as medium-sized. V gene TRBV19 combines with J gene TRBJ1-1, with 7 bases fitting TRBD1. This CDR3 is built from 17 residues. CDR1 LNHDA and CDR2 SQIVND come from the germline V gene (reference sequence). J lost 0 bases, V lost 6 bases, and 13 bases had no gene match. CDR3 residues: CASRPRDRGQMNTEAFF. The CDR3 DNA sequence: TGTGCCAGTAGGCCCCGTGATAGGGGGCAAATGAACACTGAAGCTTTCTTT.

Only one count was recorded for this clone. The gene calls are TRBV28 and TRBJ1-2; 7 positions agree with TRBD1. This CDR3 has 15 residues. In germline, CDR1 is MDHEN, CDR2 SYDVKM. The V segment lost 3 bases and the J segment 5 bases; nucleotides outside the gene matches: 9. The CDR3 coding sequence is TGTGCCAGCAGTTTCGGGGACAGCTCCCAGTATGGCTACACCTTC. Its protein is CASSFGDSSQYGYTF.

The chain joins TRBV11-3 to TRBJ2-3, with 11 bases lining up with TRBD2. Germline values: CDR1 SGHNT, CDR2 YENEEA. V gave up 2 bases and J gave up 3 bases; unmatched junction bases: 10. The CDR3 totals 18 residues. The DNA for the CDR3 is TGTGCCAGCAGCTTAAAGTCTAGCGGGAGGCTGGGTACAGATACGCAGTATTTT. It specifies CASSLKSSGRLGTDTQYF.

Only a few counts were recorded for this clone. Here the CDR3 reads CASSFALANTGELFF. The CDR3 DNA reads as TGTGCCAGCAGCTTCGCACTAGCAAACACCGGGGAGCTGTTTTTT. The chain uses TRBV11-2 and TRBJ2-2, with a possible D match to TRBD2 (6 bases). CDR1 is SGHAT and CDR2 is FQNNGV in the germline V gene. The length of the CDR3 is 15 residues. V was cut by 3 bases and J by 2 bases, with 10 bases left in between. The full variable domain, with the rest looked up from reference TRBV11-2 and TRBJ2-2, is EAGVAQSPRYKIIEKRQSVAFWCNPISGHATLYWYQQILGQGPKLLIQFQNNGVVDDSQLPKDRFSAERLKGVDSTLKIQPAKLEDSAVYLCASSFALANTGELFFGEGSRLTVL.

The chain uses TRBV19 and TRBJ2-7; 11 bases are shared with TRBD2. Germline values: CDR1 LNHDA, CDR2 SQIVND (reference sequence). The CDR3 is made up of 17 amino acids. DNA for the CDR3: TGTGCTTCTGCGGGGACTAGCGGCCGATTCACCTCCTACGAGCAGTACTTC. It encodes CASAGTSGRFTSYEQYF.

The V call is TRBV5-5, the J call TRBJ1-5; 8 nucleotides align to TRBD1. V dropped 5 bases and J dropped 6; count of bases not matched to a gene: 10. CDR3 size: 15 residues. Germline V lookup: CDR1 SGHKS, CDR2 YYEKEE (reference sequence). The CDR3 region has the DNA TGTGCCAGCAGTCCATCCGGGACAGGAGGTCAGCCCCAGCATTTT. Its translation is CASSPSGTGGQPQHF. Drawing the rest from reference TRBV5-5 and TRBJ1-5, the complete variable domain is DAGVTQSPTHLIKTRGQQVTLRCSPISGHKSVSWYQQVLGQGPQFIFQYYEKEERGRGNFPDRFSARQFPNYSSELNVNALLLGDSALYLCASSPSGTGGQPQHFGDGTRLSIL.

The V call is TRBV10-2, the J call TRBJ2-2; 14 nucleotides align to TRBD2. J gave up 2 bases and V 6 bases, and 5 bases lay outside the gene matches. This CDR3 has 17 amino acids. The germline gives CDR1 WSHSY, CDR2 SAAADI. CDR3 sequence reads: CASRQGLAGGNTGELFF. The CDR3 nucleotides read TGCGCCAGCAGACAAGGACTAGCGGGGGGAAACACCGGGGAGCTGTTTTTT.

The chain carries TRBV19 and TRBJ1-4; the match to TRBD1 covers 8 bases. V lost 6 bases, J lost 5 bases, and 8 bases stayed unmatched. This CDR3 comprises 15 residues. Germline CDR1 is LNHDA and CDR2 is SQIVND (reference sequence). The CDR3 region is CASSYPHRGNEKLFF. DNA of the CDR3: TGTGCCAGTAGCTACCCTCACAGGGGGAATGAAAAACTGTTTTTT.

This clone was counted only a few times. Written as DNA, the CDR3 is TGTGCCAGCAGCATCTCTGCGGATACGCAGTATTTT. It specifies CASSISADTQYF. V is TRBV7-2 and J is TRBJ2-3; D call uncertain. CDR3 length equals 12 residues. Germline assignment: CDR1 SGHTA and CDR2 FQGNSA. V shed 5 bases and J shed 6 bases, with 9 bases lying between them.

The table lists this clone with a count of one. This chain links TRBV6-2 or TRBV6-3 with TRBJ1-1, with a possible D match to TRBD1 (5 bases). The germline V gene encodes CDR1 MNHEY and CDR2 SVGEGT. Trimming shortened V by 5 bases and J by 7 bases, and 11 bases separated the two germline ends. The CDR3 is made up of 12 amino acids. The DNA for the CDR3 is TGTGCCAGCAGTCAGGAGGGGTTTGAAGCTTTCTTT. Protein: CASSQEGFEAFF.

This chain joins TRBV7-2 and TRBJ1-2; possible D gene TRBD1, 6 bases. This CDR3 comprises 12 residues. Trimming took off 3 bases at V and 5 bases at J, with 7 bases between the two ends. CDR1 and CDR2 (germline): SGHTA, FQGNSA. CDR3: CASSFGTYGYTF. The CDR3 nucleotides are TGTGCCAGCAGCTTCGGGACATATGGCTACACCTTC.

This clone has a handful of counts. The chain combines TRBV11-3 with TRBJ2-3; the match to TRBD1 covers 7 bases. This CDR3 region has 17 residues. Trimming took 5 bases from V and 0 from J; bases not matched to a gene: 11. Germline lookup yields CDR1 SGHNT and CDR2 YENEEA. The CDR3 reads CASSAGAKGASTDTQYF. The DNA of the CDR3 is TGTGCCAGCAGCGCCGGCGCCAAGGGGGCTAGCACAGATACGCAGTATTTT.